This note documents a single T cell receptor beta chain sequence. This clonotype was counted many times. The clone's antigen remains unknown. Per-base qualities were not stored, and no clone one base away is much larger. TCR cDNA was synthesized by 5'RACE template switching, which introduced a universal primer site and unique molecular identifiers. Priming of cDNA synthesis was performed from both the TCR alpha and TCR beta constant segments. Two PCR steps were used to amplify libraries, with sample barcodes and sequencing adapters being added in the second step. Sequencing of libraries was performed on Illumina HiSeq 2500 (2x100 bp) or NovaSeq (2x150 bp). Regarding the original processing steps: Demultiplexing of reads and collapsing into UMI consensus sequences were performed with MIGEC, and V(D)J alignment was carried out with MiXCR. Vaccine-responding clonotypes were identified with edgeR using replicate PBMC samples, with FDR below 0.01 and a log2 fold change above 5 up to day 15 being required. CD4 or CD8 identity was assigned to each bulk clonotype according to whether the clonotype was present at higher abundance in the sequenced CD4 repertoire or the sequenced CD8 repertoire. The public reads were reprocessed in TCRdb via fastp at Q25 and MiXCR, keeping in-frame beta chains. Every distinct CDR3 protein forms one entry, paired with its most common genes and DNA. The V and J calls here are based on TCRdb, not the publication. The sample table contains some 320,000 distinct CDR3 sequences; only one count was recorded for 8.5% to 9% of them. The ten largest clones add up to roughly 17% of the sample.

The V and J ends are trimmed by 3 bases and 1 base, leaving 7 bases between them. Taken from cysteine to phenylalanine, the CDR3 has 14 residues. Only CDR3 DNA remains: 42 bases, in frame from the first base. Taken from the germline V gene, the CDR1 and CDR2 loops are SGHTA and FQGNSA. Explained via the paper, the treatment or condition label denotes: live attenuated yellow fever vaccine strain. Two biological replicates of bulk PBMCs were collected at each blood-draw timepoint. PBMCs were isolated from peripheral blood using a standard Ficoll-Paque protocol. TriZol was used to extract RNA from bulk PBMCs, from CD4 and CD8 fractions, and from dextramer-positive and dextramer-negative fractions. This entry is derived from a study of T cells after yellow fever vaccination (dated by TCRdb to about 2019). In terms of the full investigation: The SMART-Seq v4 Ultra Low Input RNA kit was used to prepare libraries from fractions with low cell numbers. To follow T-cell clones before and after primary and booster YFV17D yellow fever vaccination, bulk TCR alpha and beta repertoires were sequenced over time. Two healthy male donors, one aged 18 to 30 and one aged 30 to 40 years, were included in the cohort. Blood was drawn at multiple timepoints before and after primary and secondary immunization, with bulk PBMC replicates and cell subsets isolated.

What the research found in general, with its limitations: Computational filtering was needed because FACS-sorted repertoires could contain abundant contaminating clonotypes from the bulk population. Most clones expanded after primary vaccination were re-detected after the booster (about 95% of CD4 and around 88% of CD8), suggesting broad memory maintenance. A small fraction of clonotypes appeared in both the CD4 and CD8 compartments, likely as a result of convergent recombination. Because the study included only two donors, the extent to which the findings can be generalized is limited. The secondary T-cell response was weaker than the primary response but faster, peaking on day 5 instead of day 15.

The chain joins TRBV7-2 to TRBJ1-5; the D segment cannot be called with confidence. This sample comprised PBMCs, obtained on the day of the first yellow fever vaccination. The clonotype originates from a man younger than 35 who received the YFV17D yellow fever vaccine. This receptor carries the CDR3 CASSFAVSNQPQHF. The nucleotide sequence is TGTGCCAGCAGCTTTGCAGTGAGCAATCAGCCCCAGCATTTT.